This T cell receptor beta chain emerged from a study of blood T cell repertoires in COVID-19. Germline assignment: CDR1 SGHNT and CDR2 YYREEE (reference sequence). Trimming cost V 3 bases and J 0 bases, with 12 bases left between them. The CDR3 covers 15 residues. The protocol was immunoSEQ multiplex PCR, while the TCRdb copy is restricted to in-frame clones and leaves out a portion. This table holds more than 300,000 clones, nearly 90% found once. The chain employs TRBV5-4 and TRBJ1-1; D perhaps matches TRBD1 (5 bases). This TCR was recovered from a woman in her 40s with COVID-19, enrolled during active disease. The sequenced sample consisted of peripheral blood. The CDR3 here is CASSYEGVMNTEAFF. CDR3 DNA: TGTGCCAGCAGCTATGAAGGGGTCATGAACACTGAAGCTTTCTTT.